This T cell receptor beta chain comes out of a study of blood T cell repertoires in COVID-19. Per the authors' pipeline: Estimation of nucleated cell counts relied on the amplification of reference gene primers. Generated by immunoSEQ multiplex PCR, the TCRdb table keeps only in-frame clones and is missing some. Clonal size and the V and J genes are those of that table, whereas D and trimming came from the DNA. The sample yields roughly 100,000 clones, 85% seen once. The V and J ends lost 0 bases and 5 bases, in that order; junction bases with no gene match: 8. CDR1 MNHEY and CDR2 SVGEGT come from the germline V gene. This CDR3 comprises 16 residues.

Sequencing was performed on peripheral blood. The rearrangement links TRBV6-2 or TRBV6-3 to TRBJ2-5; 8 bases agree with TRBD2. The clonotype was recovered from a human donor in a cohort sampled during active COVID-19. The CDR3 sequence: CASSYSKRERRETQYF. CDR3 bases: TGTGCCAGCAGTTACTCTAAGCGGGAGAGGAGGGAGACCCAGTACTTC.